Sequencing of this T cell receptor (beta chain) was carried out in a study of blood T cell repertoires in COVID-19. Looking at the study overall: Both acute and convalescent COVID-19 samples were obtained from the United States, Italy and Spain.

Clinical history as reported by participants underpinned cohort assignment. The germline V and J ends were trimmed by 2 bases and 7 bases, with 10 bases remaining between them. The germline V gene encodes CDR1 SGDLS and CDR2 YYNGEE. CDR3 length equals 14 residues. The table came from immunoSEQ multiplex PCR; TCRdb's copy has only in-frame clones and leaves some out. The table records almost 250,000 clones, roughly 85% of them present only once. Turning to this clone: The identical CDR3 is also encoded by other nucleotide sequences in the sample.

The sample was PBMCs or T cells enriched from blood (not recorded which). J is TRBJ1-6 and V is TRBV9; D unresolved. The clonotype was recovered from a woman aged 45-60 years with acute COVID-19. CDR3 bases: TGTGCCAGCAGCGTTGACACGTACAATTCACCCCTCCACTTT. As protein: CASSVDTYNSPLHF.